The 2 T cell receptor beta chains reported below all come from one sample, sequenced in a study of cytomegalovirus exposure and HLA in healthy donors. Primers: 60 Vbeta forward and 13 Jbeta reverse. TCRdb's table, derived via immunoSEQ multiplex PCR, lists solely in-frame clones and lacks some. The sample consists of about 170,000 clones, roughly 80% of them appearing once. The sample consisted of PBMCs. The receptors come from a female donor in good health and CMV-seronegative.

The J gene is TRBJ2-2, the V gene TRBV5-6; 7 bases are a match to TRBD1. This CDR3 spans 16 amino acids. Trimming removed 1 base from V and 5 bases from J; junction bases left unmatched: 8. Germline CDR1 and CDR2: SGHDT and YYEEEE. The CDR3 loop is CASSLLQGLGTGELFF. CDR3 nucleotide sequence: TGTGCCAGCAGCTTGTTACAGGGGCTAGGGACCGGGGAGCTGTTTTTT.

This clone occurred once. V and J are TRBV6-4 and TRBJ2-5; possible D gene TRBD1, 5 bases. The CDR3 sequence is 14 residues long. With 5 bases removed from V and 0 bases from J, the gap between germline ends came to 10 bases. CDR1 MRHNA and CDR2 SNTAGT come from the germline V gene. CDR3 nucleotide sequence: TGTGCCAGCAGTCCGGGCAGGGACCAAGAGACCCAGTACTTC. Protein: CASSPGRDQETQYF.